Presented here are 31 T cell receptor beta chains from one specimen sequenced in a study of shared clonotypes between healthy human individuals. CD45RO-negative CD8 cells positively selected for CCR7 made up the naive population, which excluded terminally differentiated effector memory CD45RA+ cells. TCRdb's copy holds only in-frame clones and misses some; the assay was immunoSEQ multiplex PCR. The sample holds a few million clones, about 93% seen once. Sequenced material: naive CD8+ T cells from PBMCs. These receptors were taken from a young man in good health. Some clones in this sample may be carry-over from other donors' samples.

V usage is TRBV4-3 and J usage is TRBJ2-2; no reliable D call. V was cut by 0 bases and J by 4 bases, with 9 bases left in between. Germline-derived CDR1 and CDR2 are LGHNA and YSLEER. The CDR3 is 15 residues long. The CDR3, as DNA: TGCGCCAGCAGCCAAGATCGGGTGGGCACCGGGGAGCTGTTTTTT. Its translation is CASSQDRVGTGELFF.

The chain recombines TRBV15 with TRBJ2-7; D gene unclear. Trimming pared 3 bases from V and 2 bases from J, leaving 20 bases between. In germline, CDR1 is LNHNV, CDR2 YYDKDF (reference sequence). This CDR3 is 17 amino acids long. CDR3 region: CATSSDFLISPAYEQYF. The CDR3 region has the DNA TGTGCCACCAGCAGTGATTTCCTCATAAGTCCTGCCTACGAGCAGTACTTC.

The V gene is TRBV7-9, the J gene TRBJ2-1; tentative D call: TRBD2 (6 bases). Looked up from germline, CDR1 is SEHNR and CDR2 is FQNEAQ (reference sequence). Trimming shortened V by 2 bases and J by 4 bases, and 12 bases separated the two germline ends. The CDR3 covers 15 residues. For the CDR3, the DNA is TGTGCCAGCAGCTTACTAGCGTCCCTATACAATGAGCAGTTCTTC. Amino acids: CASSLLASLYNEQFF.

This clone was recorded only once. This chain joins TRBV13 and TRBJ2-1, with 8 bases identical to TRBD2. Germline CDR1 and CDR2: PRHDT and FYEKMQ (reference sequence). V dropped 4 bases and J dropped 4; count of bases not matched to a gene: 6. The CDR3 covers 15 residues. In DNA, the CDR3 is TGTGCCAGCAGCTCAACTAGCGGACTATACAATGAGCAGTTCTTC. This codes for CASSSTSGLYNEQFF.

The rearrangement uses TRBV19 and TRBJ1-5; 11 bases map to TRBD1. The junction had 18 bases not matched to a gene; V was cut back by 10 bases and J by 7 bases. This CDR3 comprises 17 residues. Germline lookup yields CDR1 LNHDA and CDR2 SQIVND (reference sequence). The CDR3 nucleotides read TGTGCCACGAACCGGGACAGGGGGTTGTTTAATTTCCAGCCCCAGCATTTT. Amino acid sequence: CATNRDRGLFNFQPQHF. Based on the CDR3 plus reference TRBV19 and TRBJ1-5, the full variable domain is DGGITQSPKYLFRKEGQNVTLSCEQNLNHDAMYWYRQDPGQGLRLIYYSQIVNDFQKGDIAEGYSVSREKKESFPLTVTSAQKNPTAFYLCATNRDRGLFNFQPQHFGDGTRLSIL.

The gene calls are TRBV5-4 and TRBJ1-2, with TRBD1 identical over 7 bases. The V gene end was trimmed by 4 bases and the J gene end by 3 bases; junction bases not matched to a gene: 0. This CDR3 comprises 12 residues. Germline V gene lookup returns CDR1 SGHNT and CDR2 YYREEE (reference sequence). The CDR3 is CASSTGDYGYTF. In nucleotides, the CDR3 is TGTGCCAGCAGCACAGGGGACTATGGCTACACCTTC.

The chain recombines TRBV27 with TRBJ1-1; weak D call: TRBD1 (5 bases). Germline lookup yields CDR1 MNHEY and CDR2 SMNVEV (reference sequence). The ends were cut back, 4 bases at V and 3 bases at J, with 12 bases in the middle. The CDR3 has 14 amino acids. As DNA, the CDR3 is TGTGCCAGCAGTTACCGGGACGGGTACACTGAAGCTTTCTTT. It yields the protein CASSYRDGYTEAFF.

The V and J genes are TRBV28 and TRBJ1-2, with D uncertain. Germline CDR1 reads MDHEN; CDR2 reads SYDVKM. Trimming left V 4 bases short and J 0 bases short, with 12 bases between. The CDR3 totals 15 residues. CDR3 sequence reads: CASSSQVPTNYGYTF. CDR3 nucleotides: TGTGCCAGCAGTTCCCAGGTCCCCACTAACTATGGCTACACCTTC.

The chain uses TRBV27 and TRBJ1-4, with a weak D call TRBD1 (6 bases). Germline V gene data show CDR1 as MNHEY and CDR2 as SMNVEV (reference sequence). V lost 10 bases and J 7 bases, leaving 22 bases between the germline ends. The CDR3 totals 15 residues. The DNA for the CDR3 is TGTGCCACGGGGCGGGGGGGCTCTATGCGTGAAAAACTGTTTTTT. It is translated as CATGRGGSMREKLFF.

This CDR3 is CASSSRQGPYEQYF. The CDR3 DNA reads as TGTGCCAGCAGCTCACGACAGGGACCCTACGAGCAGTACTTC. This chain links TRBV7-2 with TRBJ2-7, with 7 bases fitting TRBD1. The CDR3 has 14 residues. Germline V lookup: CDR1 SGHTA, CDR2 FQGNSA. The ends lost 4 bases at V and 2 bases at J; junction bases unmatched: 5.

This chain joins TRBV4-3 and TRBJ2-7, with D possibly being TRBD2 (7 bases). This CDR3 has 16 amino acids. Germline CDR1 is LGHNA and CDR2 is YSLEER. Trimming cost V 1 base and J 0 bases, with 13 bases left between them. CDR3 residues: CASSQGSGGFSYEQYF. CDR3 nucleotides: TGCGCCAGCAGCCAAGGGTCGGGGGGCTTCTCCTACGAGCAGTACTTC.

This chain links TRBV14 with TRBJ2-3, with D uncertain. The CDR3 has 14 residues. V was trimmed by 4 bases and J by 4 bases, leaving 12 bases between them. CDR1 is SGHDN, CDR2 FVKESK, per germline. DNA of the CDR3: TGTGCCAGCAGCCTTCACATCCTAGCAGATACGCAGTATTTT. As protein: CASSLHILADTQYF.

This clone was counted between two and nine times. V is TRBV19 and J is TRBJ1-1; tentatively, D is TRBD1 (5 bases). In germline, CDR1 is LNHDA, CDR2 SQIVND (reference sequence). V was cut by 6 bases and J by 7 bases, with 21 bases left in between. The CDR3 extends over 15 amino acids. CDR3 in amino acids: CASRTRVQRDDEAFF. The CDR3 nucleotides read TGTGCCAGTAGGACTAGAGTACAGAGGGACGATGAAGCTTTCTTT.

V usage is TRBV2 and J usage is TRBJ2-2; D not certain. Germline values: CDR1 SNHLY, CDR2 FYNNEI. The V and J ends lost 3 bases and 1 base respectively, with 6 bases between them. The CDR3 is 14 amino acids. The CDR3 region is CASSEGRNTGELFF. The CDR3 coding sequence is TGTGCCAGCAGTGAGGGTAGGAACACCGGGGAGCTGTTTTTT.

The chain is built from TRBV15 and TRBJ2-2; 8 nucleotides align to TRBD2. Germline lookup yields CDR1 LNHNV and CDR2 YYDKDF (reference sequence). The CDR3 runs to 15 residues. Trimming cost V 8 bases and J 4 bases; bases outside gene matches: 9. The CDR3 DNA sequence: TGTGCCACCCGCACTAGCGGTTTTCTCACCGGGGAGCTGTTTTTT. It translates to CATRTSGFLTGELFF.

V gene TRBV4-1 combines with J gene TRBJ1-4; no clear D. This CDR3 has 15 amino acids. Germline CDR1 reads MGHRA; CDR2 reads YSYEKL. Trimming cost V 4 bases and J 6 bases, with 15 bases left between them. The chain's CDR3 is CASSPQSRKDEKLFF. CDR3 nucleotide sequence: TGCGCCAGCAGCCCGCAGAGTCGGAAAGATGAAAAACTGTTTTTT.

The CDR3 coding sequence is TGTGCCAGCAGCTTAGGGAGCCGGGACCTAGAAGAGACCCAGTACTTC. Amino acid sequence: CASSLGSRDLEETQYF. V and J are TRBV7-8 and TRBJ2-5; the D gene could be TRBD1 or TRBD2 (5 bases each). The CDR3 is 16 residues long. The germline CDR1 and CDR2 sequences are SGHVS and FQNEAQ. V dropped 1 base and J dropped 3 bases, with 15 bases sitting between them. The full variable domain, rest sourced from reference TRBV7-8 and TRBJ2-5, is GAGVSQSPRYKVAKRGQDVALRCDPISGHVSLFWYQQALGQGPEFLTYFQNEAQLDKSGLPSDRFFAERPEGSVSTLKIQRTQQEDSAVYLCASSLGSRDLEETQYFGPGTRLLVL.

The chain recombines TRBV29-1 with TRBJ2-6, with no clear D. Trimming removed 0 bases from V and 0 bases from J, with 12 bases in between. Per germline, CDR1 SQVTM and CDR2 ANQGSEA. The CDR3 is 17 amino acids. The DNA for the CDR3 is TGCAGCGTTGAAGACAGAGCTTCCCTCTCTGGGGCCAACGTCCTGACTTTC. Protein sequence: CSVEDRASLSGANVLTF.

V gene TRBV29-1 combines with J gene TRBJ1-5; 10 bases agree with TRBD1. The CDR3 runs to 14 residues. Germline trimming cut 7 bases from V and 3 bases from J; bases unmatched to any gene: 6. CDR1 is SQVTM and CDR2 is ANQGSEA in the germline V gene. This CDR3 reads CSAGDRGYNQPQHF. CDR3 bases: TGCAGCGCGGGGGACAGGGGCTACAATCAGCCCCAGCATTTT.

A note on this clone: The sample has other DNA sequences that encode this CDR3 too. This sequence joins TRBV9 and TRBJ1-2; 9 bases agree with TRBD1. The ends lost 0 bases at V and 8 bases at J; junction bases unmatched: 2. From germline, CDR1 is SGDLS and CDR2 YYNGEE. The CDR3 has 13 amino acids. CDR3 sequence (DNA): TGTGCCAGCAGCGTAGGGACAGGGGACGGCTACACCTTC. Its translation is CASSVGTGDGYTF.

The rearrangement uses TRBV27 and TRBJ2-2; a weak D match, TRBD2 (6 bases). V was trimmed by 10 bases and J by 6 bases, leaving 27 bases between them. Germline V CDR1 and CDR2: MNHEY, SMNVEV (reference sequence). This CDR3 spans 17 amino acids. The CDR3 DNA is TGTGCCACCACGACCGGACACCGGGACTTACTAGCCGGGGAGCTGTTTTTT. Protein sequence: CATTTGHRDLLAGELFF.

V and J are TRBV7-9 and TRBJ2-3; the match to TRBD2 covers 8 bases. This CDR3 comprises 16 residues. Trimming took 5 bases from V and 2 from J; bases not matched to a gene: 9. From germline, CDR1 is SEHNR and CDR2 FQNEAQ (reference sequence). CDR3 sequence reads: CASSPRPGGDTDTQYF. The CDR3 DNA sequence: TGTGCCAGCAGCCCCAGGCCGGGAGGGGACACAGATACGCAGTATTTT. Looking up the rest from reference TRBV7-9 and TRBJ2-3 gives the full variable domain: DTGVSQNPRHKITKRGQNVTFRCDPISEHNRLYWYRQTLGQGPEFLTYFQNEAQLEKSRLLSDRFSAERPKGSFSTLEIQRTEQGDSAMYLCASSPRPGGDTDTQYFGPGTRLTVL.

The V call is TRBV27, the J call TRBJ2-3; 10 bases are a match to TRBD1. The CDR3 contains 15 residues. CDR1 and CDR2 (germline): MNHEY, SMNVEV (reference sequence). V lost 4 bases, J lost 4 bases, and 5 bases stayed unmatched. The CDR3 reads CASSSTGGDADTQYF. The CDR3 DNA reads TGTGCCAGCAGTTCGACAGGGGGCGACGCAGATACGCAGTATTTT.

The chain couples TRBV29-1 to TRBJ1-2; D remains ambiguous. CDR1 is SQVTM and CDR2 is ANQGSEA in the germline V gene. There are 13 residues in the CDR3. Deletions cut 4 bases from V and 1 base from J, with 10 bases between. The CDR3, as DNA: TGCAGCGTTGTACCGGTAGTTAACTATGGCTACACCTTC. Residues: CSVVPVVNYGYTF.

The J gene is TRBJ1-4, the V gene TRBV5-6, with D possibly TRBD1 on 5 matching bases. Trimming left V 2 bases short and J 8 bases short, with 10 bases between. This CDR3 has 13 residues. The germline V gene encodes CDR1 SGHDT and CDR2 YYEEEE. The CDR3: CASSFGTGEKLFF. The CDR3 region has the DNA TGTGCCAGCAGCTTTGGGACCGGAGAAAAACTGTTTTTT.

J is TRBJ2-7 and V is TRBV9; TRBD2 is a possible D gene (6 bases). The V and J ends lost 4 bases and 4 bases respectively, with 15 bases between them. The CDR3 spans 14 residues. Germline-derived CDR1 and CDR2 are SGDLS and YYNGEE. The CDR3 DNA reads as TGTGCCAGCAGCCCCACGACTAGGGATTACGAGCAGTACTTC. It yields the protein CASSPTTRDYEQYF.

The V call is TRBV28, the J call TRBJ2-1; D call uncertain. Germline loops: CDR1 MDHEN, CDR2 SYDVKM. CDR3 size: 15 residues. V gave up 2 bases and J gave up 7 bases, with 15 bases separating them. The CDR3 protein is CASSLRYPERNEQFF. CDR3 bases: TGTGCCAGCAGTTTACGTTATCCAGAAAGGAATGAGCAGTTCTTC.

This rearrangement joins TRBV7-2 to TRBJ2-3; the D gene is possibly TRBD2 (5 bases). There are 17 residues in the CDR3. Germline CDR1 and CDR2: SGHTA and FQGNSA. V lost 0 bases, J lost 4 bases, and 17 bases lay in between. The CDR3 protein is CASSLAFRPRGPDTQYF. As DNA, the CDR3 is TGTGCCAGCAGCTTAGCCTTCCGACCCCGCGGGCCAGATACGCAGTATTTT.

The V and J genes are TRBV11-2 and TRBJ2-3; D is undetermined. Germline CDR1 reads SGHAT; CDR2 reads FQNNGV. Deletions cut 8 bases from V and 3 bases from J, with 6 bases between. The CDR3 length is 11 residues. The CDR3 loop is CASLRTDTQYF. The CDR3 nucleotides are TGTGCCAGCCTCCGGACAGATACGCAGTATTTT.

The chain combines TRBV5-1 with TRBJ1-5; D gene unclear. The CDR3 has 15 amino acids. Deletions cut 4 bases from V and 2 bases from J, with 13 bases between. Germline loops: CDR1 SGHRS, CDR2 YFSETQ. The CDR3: CASSPGPNGNQPQHF. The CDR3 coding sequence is TGCGCCAGCAGCCCGGGCCCTAATGGCAATCAGCCCCAGCATTTT.

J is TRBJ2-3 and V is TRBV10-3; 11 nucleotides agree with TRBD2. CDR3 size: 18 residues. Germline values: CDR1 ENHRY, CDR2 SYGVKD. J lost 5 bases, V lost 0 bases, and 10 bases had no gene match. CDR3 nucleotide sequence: TGTGCCATCAGTGAGTCTTGGTCTAGCGGGAGGTTTGTAGATACGCAGTATTTT. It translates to CAISESWSSGRFVDTQYF.